This T cell receptor (beta chain) is from a study of T cells after yellow fever vaccination. Whole-study results and caveats: Most clones from primary vaccination were detected again post-booster (almost 98% CD4, roughly 91% CD8). In FACS-sorted repertoires, abundant clonotypes from the bulk population could appear as contaminants.

CDR3 length equals 16 residues. V gave up 0 bases and J gave up 3 bases; unmatched junction bases: 8. The germline V gene has CDR1 LGHNT and CDR2 FRNRAP. This clonotype was observed a handful of times. Its antigen is undetermined. Using its own MiXCR run on the 5' RACE reads, TCRdb lists one record per CDR3 protein. Of 300,000 or so distinct CDR3 sequences listed, 3.5% to 4.5% are singletons. The sample here was PBMCs, taken 5 days after the yellow fever booster vaccination. The chain links TRBV12-5 to TRBJ2-7, with 7 nucleotides matching TRBD1. This TCR derives from a man aged 18 to 29 who received the YFV17D yellow fever vaccine. The CDR3 region is CASGLVLGQPIYEQYF. The DNA of the CDR3 is TGTGCTAGTGGTTTGGTATTGGGACAGCCAATCTACGAGCAGTACTTC.